The entry below describes one TCR beta chain. Some clones are missing from TCRdb's copy, which holds only in-frame ones; the method was immunoSEQ multiplex PCR. The table has under 70,000 clones, about 91% seen once; the top ten hold about 0.76%. The data stem from a study of T cell changes during pregnancy in multiple sclerosis. Sequenced material: CD4+ T cells from peripheral blood mononuclear cells, taken in the first trimester of pregnancy. This clonotype originated in a female donor with multiple sclerosis, enrolled in a pregnancy study.

CDR3 nucleotides: TGTGCCAGCACCCTGGACAGGGGGGACAATCAGCCCCAGCATTTT. It is translated as CASTLDRGDNQPQHF. The chain is built from TRBV6-1 and TRBJ1-5; TRBD1 matches at 10 bases. CDR1 is MNHNS, CDR2 SASEGT, per germline. Losses at the gene ends were 7 bases for V and 3 bases for J; bases not matched to a gene: 6. The CDR3 spans 15 residues.